This T cell receptor (beta chain) is drawn from a study of blood T cell repertoires in COVID-19. Method: immunoSEQ multiplex PCR; TCRdb's copy keeps in-frame clones and lacks some. The sample has fewer than 150,000 clones; about 90% are singletons. Trimming took 0 bases from V and 13 from J; bases not matched to a gene: 9. The CDR3 has 15 residues. CDR1 is LGHNA, CDR2 YNFKEQ, per germline. The rearrangement links TRBV4-2 to TRBJ2-1; TRBD2 aligns across 10 bases. Source material: peripheral blood. This TCR came from a woman aged 80 or over with acute or convalescent COVID-19. In nucleotides, the CDR3 is TGTGCCAGCAGCCAAGAAGGGATGGTAGCGGGGGGTCAGTTCTTC. Its protein is CASSQEGMVAGGQFF.